Presented here are 23 T cell receptor beta chains from one specimen sequenced in a study of blood T cell repertoires in COVID-19. The method was immunoSEQ multiplex PCR; TCRdb's version includes in-frame clones alone and lacks a portion of them. The repertoire holds tens of thousands of clones, with roughly 91% as singletons. Sequencing was performed on peripheral blood. The receptors derive from a human donor in a cohort sampled during active COVID-19.

This sequence joins TRBV7-9 and TRBJ2-7, with 11 bases matching TRBD2. CDR3 size: 14 residues. Germline V CDR1 and CDR2: SEHNR, FQNEAQ (reference sequence). J was trimmed by 5 bases and V by 5 bases; bases with no gene match: 5. CDR3 amino acids: CASSDGLAGNEQYF. CDR3 DNA sequence: TGTGCCAGCAGCGACGGACTAGCGGGCAACGAGCAGTACTTC.

The V call is TRBV3-1 (or the pseudogene TRBV3-2), the J call TRBJ2-5; D is perhaps TRBD2 (5 bases). V lost 5 bases to trimming and J lost 5 bases, with 18 bases between them. The CDR3 loop spans 15 amino acids. CDR1 LGHDT and CDR2 YNNKEL come from the germline V gene (reference sequence). The CDR3 loop reads CASSFGSPQRETQYF. Here the CDR3 DNA reads TGTGCCAGCAGCTTTGGGTCCCCCCAGCGGGAGACCCAGTACTTC.

This sequence joins TRBV30 and TRBJ1-1; 10 bases line up with TRBD1. After removal of 5 bases from V and 7 bases from J, the junction contained 7 bases not matched to a gene. CDR3 length: 13 amino acids. Germline CDR1 GTSNPN, CDR2 SVGIG (reference sequence). CDR3 sequence reads: CAWGGQGRNEAFF. The CDR3 nucleotides are TGTGCCTGGGGGGGACAGGGGAGAAATGAAGCTTTCTTT.

This clone came up once. The genes are TRBV21-1 and TRBJ2-1; TRBD2 is the table's D call and was not checked against the DNA. TRBV21-1 is designated a pseudogene. The CDR3 totals 17 residues. CDR3 coding DNA: TGTGCCAGCAGCAAAAGGGTCGGACTAGGACCCTACAATGAGCAGTTCTTC. This sequence encodes CASSKRVGLGPYNEQFF.

The rearrangement links TRBV28 to TRBJ2-5; 10 bases match TRBD2. With 4 bases clipped from V and 1 base from J, the junction kept 6 bases outside the gene matches. CDR3 size: 16 residues. Germline values: CDR1 MDHEN, CDR2 SYDVKM. This chain's CDR3 is CASSYGLAATQETQYF. The CDR3 DNA sequence: TGTGCCAGCAGTTACGGACTAGCGGCAACCCAAGAGACCCAGTACTTC.

This clone was recorded once. The chain links TRBV9 to TRBJ1-4, with TRBD1 as a possible D gene (5 bases). CDR1 and CDR2 (germline): SGDLS, YYNGEE. The CDR3 length is 18 residues. Trimming took off 0 bases at V and 1 base at J, with 16 bases between the two ends. The CDR3 protein is CASSVGEGSGGTNEKLFF. DNA for the CDR3: TGTGCCAGCAGCGTAGGCGAGGGATCGGGGGGAACTAATGAAAAACTGTTTTTT. Full variable domain (missing parts from reference TRBV9 and TRBJ1-4): DSGVTQTPKHLITATGQRVTLRCSPRSGDLSVYWYQQSLDQGLQFLIQYYNGEERAKGNILERFSAQQFPDLHSELNLSSLELGDSALYFCASSVGEGSGGTNEKLFFGSGTQLSVL.

The chain joins TRBV1 to TRBJ1-5. TRBV1 is labeled a pseudogene. The CDR3 is 15 amino acids. CDR3 in DNA: TGCACCAGCACGCTAAAGAGGTTTAGCAATCAGCCCCAGCATTTT. Protein: CTSTLKRFSNQPQHF.

This chain joins TRBV2 and TRBJ1-4, with TRBD1 identical over 8 bases. J lost 8 bases, V lost 4 bases, and 6 bases had no gene match. Germline values: CDR1 SNHLY, CDR2 FYNNEI. The CDR3 has 14 amino acids. This chain's CDR3 is CASSGQGAGEKLFF. For the CDR3, the DNA is TGTGCCAGCAGTGGCCAGGGGGCCGGGGAAAAACTGTTTTTT.

V gene TRBV19 combines with J gene TRBJ2-1; the match to TRBD2 covers 10 bases. CDR3 length: 16 amino acids. With V trimmed by 3 bases and J by 2 bases, 4 bases remained unmatched. The germline V gene encodes CDR1 LNHDA and CDR2 SQIVND (reference sequence). CDR3 loop: CASSISSGGAYNEQFF. Written as DNA, the CDR3 is TGTGCCAGTAGTATCTCCAGCGGGGGGGCCTACAATGAGCAGTTCTTC.

This rearrangement joins TRBV28 to TRBJ2-3; 14 nucleotides match TRBD2. CDR3 length: 16 amino acids. The germline V gene encodes CDR1 MDHEN and CDR2 SYDVKM. The ends lost 7 bases at V and 1 base at J; junction bases unmatched: 4. This CDR3 reads CASIGLAGGRTDTQYF. Here the CDR3 DNA reads TGTGCCAGCATCGGACTAGCGGGAGGACGCACAGATACGCAGTATTTT. The full variable domain, rest sourced from reference TRBV28 and TRBJ2-3, is DVKVTQSSRYLVKRTGEKVFLECVQDMDHENMFWYRQDPGLGLRLIYFSYDVKMKEKGDIPEGYSVSREKKERFSLILESASTNQTSMYLCASIGLAGGRTDTQYFGPGTRLTVL.

This clone appeared a few times. J is TRBJ2-3 and V is TRBV6-2 or TRBV6-3, with a weak D call TRBD2 (6 bases). V dropped 2 bases and J dropped 0 bases, with 6 bases sitting between them. The CDR3 totals 14 residues. Germline V gives CDR1 MNHEY, CDR2 SVGEGT. CDR3 residues: CASSYAGSTDTQYF. The DNA of the CDR3 is TGTGCCAGCAGTTACGCGGGAAGCACAGATACGCAGTATTTT.

This chain uses TRBV9 with TRBJ2-5, with TRBD1 matching over 12 bases. The V segment lost 2 bases and the J segment 4 bases; nucleotides outside the gene matches: 3. Germline assignment: CDR1 SGDLS and CDR2 YYNGEE. The CDR3 sequence is 15 residues long. CDR3 nucleotide sequence: TGTGCCAGCAGCGTCCGGGACAGGGGGCGAGAGACCCAGTACTTC. This sequence encodes CASSVRDRGRETQYF.

The gene calls are TRBV7-9 and TRBJ1-1; perhaps TRBD1 as D (6 bases). CDR3 size: 14 residues. The V end was cut by 7 bases, the J end by 1 base, with 13 bases between. CDR1 SEHNR and CDR2 FQNEAQ come from the germline V gene (reference sequence). CDR3 loop: CASNPGGANTEAFF. The CDR3 bases are TGTGCCAGCAACCCGGGGGGCGCGAACACTGAAGCTTTCTTT.

V usage is TRBV7-9 and J usage is TRBJ2-7, with 9 bases that match TRBD1. The ends lost 5 bases at V and 4 bases at J; junction bases unmatched: 9. Germline loops: CDR1 SEHNR, CDR2 FQNEAQ (reference sequence). CDR3 length: 15 amino acids. The CDR3 here is CASSAHRGHGYEQYF. In nucleotides, the CDR3 is TGTGCCAGCAGCGCCCACAGGGGGCACGGGTACGAGCAGTACTTC. The whole variable domain, remainder taken from reference TRBV7-9 and TRBJ2-7, is DTGVSQNPRHKITKRGQNVTFRCDPISEHNRLYWYRQTLGQGPEFLTYFQNEAQLEKSRLLSDRFSAERPKGSFSTLEIQRTEQGDSAMYLCASSAHRGHGYEQYFGPGTRLTVT.

The chain employs TRBV6-5 and TRBJ2-3, with TRBD1 matching over 8 bases. Germline CDR1 is MNHEY and CDR2 is SVGAGI. V was pared by 7 bases and J by 8 bases, with 5 bases of the junction left unmatched. The CDR3 extends over 12 amino acids. The chain's CDR3 is CASTTDRVTQYF. The DNA for the CDR3 is TGTGCCAGCACCACGGACAGGGTTACGCAGTATTTT.

The count of this clone is one. The chain is built from TRBV12-3 or TRBV12-4 and TRBJ1-5, with unresolved D. The CDR3 consists of 12 residues. V lost 0 bases to trimming and J lost 6 bases, with 3 bases between them. The CDR3 sequence: CASSLAGQPQHF. The CDR3 nucleotides read TGTGCCAGCAGTTTAGCCGGTCAGCCCCAGCATTTT.

This sequence joins TRBV6-5 and TRBJ2-4; D may be TRBD2 (7 bases). Per germline, CDR1 MNHEY and CDR2 SVGAGI. Trimming removed 4 bases at V and 0 bases at J, with 10 bases between. There are 15 residues in the CDR3. CDR3 sequence: CASSSGGQAKNIQYF. Here the CDR3 DNA reads TGTGCCAGCAGTTCGGGGGGCCAAGCCAAAAACATTCAGTACTTC.

The rearrangement links TRBV27 to TRBJ1-5; TRBD1 matches 7 bases. Germline lookup yields CDR1 MNHEY and CDR2 SMNVEV (reference sequence). CDR3 length equals 16 residues. J lost 6 bases, V lost 6 bases, and 14 bases had no gene match. The CDR3 DNA follows: TGTGCCAGCAGATCTCGGACAGGCCAATCGAGTCAGCCCCAGCATTTT. Its protein is CASRSRTGQSSQPQHF.

The rearrangement joins TRBV6-2 or TRBV6-3 to TRBJ2-1, with D perhaps matching TRBD2 (5 bases). The germline V gene has CDR1 MNHEY and CDR2 SVGEGT. The CDR3 totals 16 residues. Trimming left V 2 bases short and J 2 bases short, with 13 bases between. The CDR3 loop reads CASSYTRARTYNEQFF. The CDR3 DNA sequence: TGTGCCAGCAGTTACACGAGGGCCCGTACCTACAATGAGCAGTTCTTC.

The chain recombines TRBV6-4 with TRBJ2-5, with D maybe TRBD2 (5 bases). CDR1 is MRHNA and CDR2 is SNTAGT in the germline V gene. The CDR3 extends over 13 amino acids. The ends were cut back, 1 base at V and 4 bases at J, with 7 bases in the middle. The CDR3 spells CASSDFEGETQYF. Written as DNA, the CDR3 is TGTGCCAGCAGTGACTTTGAGGGAGAGACCCAGTACTTC.

The CDR3 loop is CASSFGWSGRAFTDTQYF. The CDR3 DNA follows: TGTGCCAGCAGCTTCGGGTGGAGTGGGAGGGCCTTTACAGATACGCAGTATTTT. The gene calls are TRBV11-3 and TRBJ2-3, with 7 bases lining up with TRBD2. CDR1 is SGHNT, CDR2 YENEEA, per germline. V was pared by 3 bases and J by 3 bases, with 15 bases of the junction left unmatched. The CDR3 extends over 18 amino acids.

With respect to this clone: Other DNA sequences of this sample code for an identical CDR3. V is TRBV13 and J is TRBJ2-7; possible D gene TRBD1, 7 bases. With 4 bases removed from V and 3 bases from J, the gap between germline ends came to 13 bases. This CDR3 contains 14 residues. Germline loops: CDR1 PRHDT, CDR2 FYEKMQ (reference sequence). The DNA of the CDR3 is TGTGCCAGCAGCTCGGGGCAGGGGGGCTACGAGCAGTACTTC. Translating it yields CASSSGQGGYEQYF.

The chain is built from TRBV6-5 and TRBJ1-1, with D maybe TRBD1 (6 bases). CDR1 is MNHEY and CDR2 is SVGAGI in the germline V gene. The CDR3 extends over 15 amino acids. Trimming cost V 4 bases and J 0 bases, with 12 bases left between them. The chain's CDR3 is CASSWTDRMNTEAFF. Here the CDR3 DNA reads TGTGCCAGCAGTTGGACAGATCGTATGAACACTGAAGCTTTCTTT.